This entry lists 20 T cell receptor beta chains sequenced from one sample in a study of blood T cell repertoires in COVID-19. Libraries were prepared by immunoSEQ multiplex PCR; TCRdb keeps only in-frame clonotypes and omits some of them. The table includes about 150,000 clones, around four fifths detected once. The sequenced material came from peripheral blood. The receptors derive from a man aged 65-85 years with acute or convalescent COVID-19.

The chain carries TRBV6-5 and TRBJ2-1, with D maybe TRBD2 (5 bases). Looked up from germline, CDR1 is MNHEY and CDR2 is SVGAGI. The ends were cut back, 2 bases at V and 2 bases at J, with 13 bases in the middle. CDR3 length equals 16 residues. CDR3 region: CASSYAGPLTYNEQFF. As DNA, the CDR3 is TGTGCCAGCAGTTACGCGGGTCCCCTCACCTACAATGAGCAGTTCTTC.

CDR3 protein: CASSHRDRGPATDTQYF. The CDR3 coding sequence is TGTGCCAGCAGCCACCGGGACAGGGGGCCCGCAACAGATACGCAGTATTTT. The J gene is TRBJ2-3, the V gene TRBV5-4; 12 nucleotides line up with TRBD1. Unmatched junction bases numbered 9, after V lost 4 bases and J lost 3 bases. CDR1 is SGHNT and CDR2 is YYREEE in the germline V gene (reference sequence). The CDR3 runs 17 residues.

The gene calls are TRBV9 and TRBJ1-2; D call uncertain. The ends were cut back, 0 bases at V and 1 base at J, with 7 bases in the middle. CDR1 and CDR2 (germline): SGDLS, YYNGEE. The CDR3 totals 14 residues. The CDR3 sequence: CASSVVASNYGYTF. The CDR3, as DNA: TGTGCCAGCAGCGTAGTCGCCAGTAACTATGGCTACACCTTC. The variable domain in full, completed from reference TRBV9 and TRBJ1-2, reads DSGVTQTPKHLITATGQRVTLRCSPRSGDLSVYWYQQSLDQGLQFLIQYYNGEERAKGNILERFSAQQFPDLHSELNLSSLELGDSALYFCASSVVASNYGYTFGSGTRLTVV.

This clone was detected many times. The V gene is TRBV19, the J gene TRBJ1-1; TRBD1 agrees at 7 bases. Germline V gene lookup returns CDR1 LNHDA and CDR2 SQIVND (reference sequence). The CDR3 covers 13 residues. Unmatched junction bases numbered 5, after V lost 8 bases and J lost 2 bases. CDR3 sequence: CASQDRLNTEAFF. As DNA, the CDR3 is TGTGCCAGTCAGGACAGGCTAAACACTGAAGCTTTCTTT.

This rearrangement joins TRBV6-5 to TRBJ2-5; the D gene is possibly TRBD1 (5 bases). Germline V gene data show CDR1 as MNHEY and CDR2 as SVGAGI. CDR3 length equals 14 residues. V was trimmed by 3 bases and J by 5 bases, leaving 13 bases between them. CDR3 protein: CASSYSQGRETQYF. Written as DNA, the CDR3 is TGTGCCAGCAGTTATTCTCAGGGCCGGGAGACCCAGTACTTC.

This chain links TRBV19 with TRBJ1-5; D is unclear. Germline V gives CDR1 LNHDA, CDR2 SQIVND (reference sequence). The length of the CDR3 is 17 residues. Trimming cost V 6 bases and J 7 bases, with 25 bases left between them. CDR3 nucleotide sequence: TGTGCCAGTAGCCGGGGTCCGCTCTATTCCAGGAGGCAGCCCCAGCATTTT. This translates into CASSRGPLYSRRQPQHF.

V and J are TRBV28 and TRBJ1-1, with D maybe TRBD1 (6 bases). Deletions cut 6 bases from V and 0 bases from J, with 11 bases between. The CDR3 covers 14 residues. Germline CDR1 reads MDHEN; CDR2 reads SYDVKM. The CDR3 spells CASRVGTMNTEAFF. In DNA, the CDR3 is TGTGCCAGCAGGGTAGGGACAATGAACACTGAAGCTTTCTTT.

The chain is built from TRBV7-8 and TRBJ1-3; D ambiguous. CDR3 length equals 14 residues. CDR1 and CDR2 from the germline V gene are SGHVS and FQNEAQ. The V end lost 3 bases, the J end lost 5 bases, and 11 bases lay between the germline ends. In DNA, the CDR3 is TGTGCCAGCAGCTTCAACAGAGAGCGAAACACCATATATTTT. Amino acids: CASSFNRERNTIYF.

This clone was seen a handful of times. The CDR3 region is CASSPGRLAGGDTQYF. Here the CDR3 DNA reads TGTGCCAGCAGCCCTGGTCGGCTAGCGGGGGGCGATACGCAGTATTTT. This chain links TRBV7-3 with TRBJ2-3, with 11 bases fitting TRBD2. V shed 5 bases and J 6 bases; nucleotides not matched to a gene: 10. Germline CDR1 and CDR2: SGHTA and FQGTGA. The CDR3 is 16 amino acids.

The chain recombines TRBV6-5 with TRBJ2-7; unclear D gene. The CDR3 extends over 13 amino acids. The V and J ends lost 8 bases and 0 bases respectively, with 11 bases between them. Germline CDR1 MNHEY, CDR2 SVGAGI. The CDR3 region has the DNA TGTGCCAGCTACAGCATAAGCTCCTACGAGCAGTACTTC. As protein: CASYSISSYEQYF.

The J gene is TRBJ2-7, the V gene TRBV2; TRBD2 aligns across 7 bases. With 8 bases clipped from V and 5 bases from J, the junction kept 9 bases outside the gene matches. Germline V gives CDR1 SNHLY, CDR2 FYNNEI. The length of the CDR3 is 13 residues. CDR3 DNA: TGTGCCAGCCAAAGTGGCGGGAGTGACGAGCAGTACTTC. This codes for CASQSGGSDEQYF. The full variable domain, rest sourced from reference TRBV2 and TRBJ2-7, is EPEVTQTPSHQVTQMGQEVILRCVPISNHLYFYWYRQILGQKVEFLVSFYNNEISEKSEIFDDQFSVERPDGSNFTLKIRSTKLEDSAMYFCASQSGGSDEQYFGPGTRLTVT.

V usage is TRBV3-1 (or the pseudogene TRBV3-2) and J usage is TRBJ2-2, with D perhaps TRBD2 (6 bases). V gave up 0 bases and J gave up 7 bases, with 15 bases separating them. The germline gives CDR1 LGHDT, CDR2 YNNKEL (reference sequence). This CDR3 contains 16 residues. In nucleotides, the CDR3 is TGTGCCAGCAGCCAAGATAGTAAGGGGCGGGGCGGGGAGCTGTTTTTT. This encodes CASSQDSKGRGGELFF.

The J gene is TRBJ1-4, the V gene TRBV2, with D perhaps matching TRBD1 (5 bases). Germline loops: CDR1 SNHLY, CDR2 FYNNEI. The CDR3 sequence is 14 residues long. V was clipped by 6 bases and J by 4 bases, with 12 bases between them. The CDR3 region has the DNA TGTGCCAGCAGCGCGAGACAGTTTAATGAAAAACTGTTTTTT. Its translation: CASSARQFNEKLFF.

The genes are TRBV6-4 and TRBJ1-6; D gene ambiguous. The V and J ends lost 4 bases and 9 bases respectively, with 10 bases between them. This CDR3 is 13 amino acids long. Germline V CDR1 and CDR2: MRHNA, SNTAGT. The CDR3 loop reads CASSAETSSPLHF. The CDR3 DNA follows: TGTGCCAGCAGTGCGGAGACGAGTTCACCCCTCCACTTT.

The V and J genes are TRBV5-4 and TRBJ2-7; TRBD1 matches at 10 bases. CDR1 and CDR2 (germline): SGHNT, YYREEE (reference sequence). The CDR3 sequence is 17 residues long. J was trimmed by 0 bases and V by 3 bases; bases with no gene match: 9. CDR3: CASSYRAGTGDSYEQYF. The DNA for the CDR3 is TGTGCCAGCAGCTATCGCGCCGGGACAGGGGACTCCTACGAGCAGTACTTC.

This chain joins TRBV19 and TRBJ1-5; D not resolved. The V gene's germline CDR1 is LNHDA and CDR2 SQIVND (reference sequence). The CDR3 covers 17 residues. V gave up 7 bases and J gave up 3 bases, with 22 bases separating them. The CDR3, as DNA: TGTGCCAGTACCACGGGCGGGGTCGCGGTATACAATCAGCCCCAGCATTTT. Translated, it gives CASTTGGVAVYNQPQHF.

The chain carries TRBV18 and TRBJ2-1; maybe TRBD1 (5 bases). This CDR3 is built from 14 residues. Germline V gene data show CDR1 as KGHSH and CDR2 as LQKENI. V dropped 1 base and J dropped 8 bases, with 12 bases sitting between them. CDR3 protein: CASSPRRAKDEQFF. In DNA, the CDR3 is TGTGCCAGCTCACCACGCAGGGCGAAGGATGAGCAGTTCTTC.

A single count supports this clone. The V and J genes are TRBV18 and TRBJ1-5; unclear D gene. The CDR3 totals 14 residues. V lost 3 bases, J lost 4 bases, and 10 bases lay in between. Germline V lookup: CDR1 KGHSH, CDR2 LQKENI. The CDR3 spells CASSPGQPNQPQHF. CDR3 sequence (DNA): TGTGCCAGCTCACCGGGCCAGCCTAATCAGCCCCAGCATTTT. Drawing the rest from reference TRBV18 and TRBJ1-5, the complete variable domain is NAGVMQNPRHLVRRRGQEARLRCSPMKGHSHVYWYRQLPEEGLKFMVYLQKENIIDESGMPKERFSAEFPKEGPSILRIQQVVRGDSAAYFCASSPGQPNQPQHFGDGTRLSIL.

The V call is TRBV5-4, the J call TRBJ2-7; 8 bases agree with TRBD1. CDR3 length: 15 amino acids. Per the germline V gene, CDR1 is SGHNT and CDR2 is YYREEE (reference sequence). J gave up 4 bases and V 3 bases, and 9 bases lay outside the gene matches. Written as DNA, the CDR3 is TGTGCCAGCAGCTATATTGGACAGGGAAAATACGAGCAGTACTTC. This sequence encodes CASSYIGQGKYEQYF.

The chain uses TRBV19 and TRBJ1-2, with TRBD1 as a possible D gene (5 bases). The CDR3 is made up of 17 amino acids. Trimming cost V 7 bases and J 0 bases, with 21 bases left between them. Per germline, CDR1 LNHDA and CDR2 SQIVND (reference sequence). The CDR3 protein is CASTQRGGSSSNYGYTF. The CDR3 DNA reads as TGTGCCAGTACCCAGCGGGGGGGTTCCTCTTCTAACTATGGCTACACCTTC.